The 32 T cell receptor beta chains given below trace back to one sample, sequenced in a study of T cells after yellow fever vaccination. From the 5' RACE reads, TCRdb called clonotypes with MiXCR, one entry per CDR3 protein. This sample has approximately 300,000 distinct CDR3 sequences, with roughly 13% found just once. The specimen comprised CD4+ T cells sorted from PBMCs, sampled 45 days after the yellow fever booster vaccination. All receptors come from a man in his thirties or forties who received the YFV17D yellow fever vaccine.

This rearrangement joins TRBV12-3 or TRBV12-4 to TRBJ2-1, with D unclear. The CDR3 contains 13 residues. V gave up 2 bases and J gave up 5 bases, with 7 bases separating them. CDR3 coding DNA: TGTGCCAGCAGTTTAACAGCTGACAATGAGCAGTTCTTC. Protein sequence: CASSLTADNEQFF.

The chain joins TRBV7-2 to TRBJ2-3; perhaps D is TRBD1 or TRBD2 (5 bases each). V was clipped by 5 bases and J by 8 bases, with 17 bases between them. The germline V gene has CDR1 SGHTA and CDR2 FQGNSA. There are 14 residues in the CDR3. DNA for the CDR3: TGTGCCAGCAGCCCAAACATAGATGGGGGTACGCAGTATTTT. Protein sequence: CASSPNIDGGTQYF.

The rearrangement links TRBV6-5 to TRBJ1-5, with TRBD1 identical over 9 bases. Germline trimming cut 10 bases from V and 3 bases from J; bases unmatched to any gene: 7. The CDR3 covers 14 residues. The germline CDR1 and CDR2 sequences are MNHEY and SVGAGI. The CDR3 reads CATRTGENNQPQHF. For the CDR3, the DNA is TGTGCCACCCGGACAGGGGAGAACAATCAGCCCCAGCATTTT.

This clonotype was detected only a few times. V is TRBV28 and J is TRBJ2-7; D possibly corresponds to TRBD1 (5 bases). CDR1 MDHEN and CDR2 SYDVKM come from the germline V gene. Trimming pared 6 bases from V and 3 bases from J, leaving 9 bases between. The CDR3 has 12 residues. Here the CDR3 reads CASSKTVYEQYF. As DNA, the CDR3 is TGTGCCAGCAGCAAGACAGTCTACGAGCAGTACTTC.

This clonotype was counted only a few times. The chain links TRBV4-3 to TRBJ2-1, with 7 nucleotides matching TRBD1. This CDR3 has 16 amino acids. CDR1 and CDR2 from the germline V gene are LGHNA and YSLEER. Unmatched junction bases numbered 8, after V lost 2 bases and J lost 4 bases. The DNA of the CDR3 is TGCGCCAGCAGCCAAACAGGGGCCTATGGGTACAATGAGCAGTTCTTC. This codes for CASSQTGAYGYNEQFF.

This clonotype was counted many times. For the CDR3, the DNA is TGTGCCAGCTCACCAAGGAGGAAAACAGGAATCAATGAGCAGTTCTTC. Protein product: CASSPRRKTGINEQFF. The chain has TRBV18 and TRBJ2-1; tentatively, D is TRBD1 or TRBD2 (5 bases each). The germline V and J ends were trimmed by 2 bases and 6 bases, with 17 bases remaining between them. The germline CDR1 and CDR2 sequences are KGHSH and LQKENI. The CDR3 is made up of 16 amino acids.

In its sample, this clonotype was seen a few times. This rearrangement joins TRBV29-1 to TRBJ2-1; TRBD1 matches at 9 bases. J gave up 6 bases and V 7 bases, and 7 bases lay outside the gene matches. Germline V gene lookup returns CDR1 SQVTM and CDR2 ANQGSEA. CDR3 length equals 13 residues. CDR3 sequence: CSGSGTGFNEQFF. The CDR3 DNA reads TGCAGCGGGTCCGGGACAGGGTTCAATGAGCAGTTCTTC.

The V call is TRBV30, the J call TRBJ2-1; TRBD1 agrees at 8 bases. Germline trimming cut 2 bases from V and 7 bases from J; bases unmatched to any gene: 22. The CDR3 runs to 19 residues. CDR1 and CDR2 (germline): GTSNPN, SVGIG (reference sequence). In DNA form, the CDR3 reads TGTGCCTGGAGTAACCCAGGGGGCAGGGGGCATAGTAGAAAAAATGAGCAGTTCTTC. It specifies CAWSNPGGRGHSRKNEQFF.

At least ten counts were recorded for this clonotype. The rearrangement joins TRBV12-3 or TRBV12-4 to TRBJ2-3; D remains ambiguous. V lost 3 bases and J lost 8, with 3 bases in between. The CDR3 consists of 10 residues. The CDR3 region is CASSLGTQYF. CDR3 sequence (DNA): TGTGCCAGCAGTTTGGGTACGCAGTATTTT.

A note on this clonotype: A junction end diverges from the germline sequence, so it may reflect a read error. This chain connects TRBV7-9 to TRBJ2-7; D possibly corresponds to TRBD1 (6 bases). The CDR3 runs to 16 residues. Germline-derived CDR1 and CDR2 are SEHNR and FQNEAQ (reference sequence). For the CDR3, the DNA is TGTGCCAGCAGCTTAGGAGGGGGAGACCACTCCAACGAGCAGTACTTC. This translates into CASSLGGGDHSNEQYF. The variable domain in full, with the rest retrieved from reference TRBV7-9 and TRBJ2-7, is DTGVSQNPRHKITKRGQNVTFRCDPISEHNRLYWYRQTLGQGPEFLTYFQNEAQLEKSRLLSDRFSAERPKGSFSTLEIQRTEQGDSAMYLCASSLGGGDHSNEQYFGPGTRLTVT.

The chain combines TRBV20-1 with TRBJ2-4; perhaps TRBD1 as D (6 bases). CDR1 is DFQATT, CDR2 SNEGSKA, per germline (reference sequence). The ends were cut back, 6 bases at V and 8 bases at J, with 11 bases in the middle. The length of the CDR3 is 11 residues. Here the CDR3 reads CSAGQKDIQYF. The CDR3 DNA follows: TGCAGTGCCGGACAGAAAGACATTCAGTACTTC.

The V gene is TRBV4-1, the J gene TRBJ2-5; TRBD1 matches 9 bases. Germline CDR1 is MGHRA and CDR2 is YSYEKL. V was pared by 3 bases and J by 1 base, with 3 bases of the junction left unmatched. This CDR3 spans 15 amino acids. The CDR3 loop reads CASSHPDRGQETQYF. The DNA of the CDR3 is TGCGCCAGCAGCCATCCGGACAGGGGCCAAGAGACCCAGTACTTC.

This clonotype was seen a few times. The genes are TRBV10-3 and TRBJ2-1, with 9 bases lining up with TRBD2. The CDR3 is 15 amino acids. Germline V CDR1 and CDR2: ENHRY, SYGVKD. V shed 10 bases, J shed 6 bases, and the junction held 13 bases outside the gene matches. The CDR3 is CASTSAGGSGNEQFF. CDR3 bases: TGTGCCAGCACCTCCGCGGGAGGGTCTGGCAATGAGCAGTTCTTC.

The genes are TRBV18 and TRBJ2-5; tentatively, D is TRBD2 (5 bases). From germline, CDR1 is KGHSH and CDR2 LQKENI. There are 14 residues in the CDR3. Trimming shortened V by 3 bases and J by 5 bases, and 13 bases separated the two germline ends. The CDR3 DNA sequence: TGTGCCAGCTCACCTTTCGAGGGTTGGGAGACCCAGTACTTC. It is translated as CASSPFEGWETQYF.

This clonotype was detected only a few times. J is TRBJ1-5 and V is TRBV7-3, with D uncertain. The CDR3 is 17 residues long. V dropped 4 bases and J dropped 6 bases, with 22 bases sitting between them. The germline V gene encodes CDR1 SGHTA and CDR2 FQGTGA. CDR3 coding DNA: TGTGCCAGCAGCTCCGACACCTTTGGAGTCCGGTTTCAGCCCCAGCATTTT. Amino acids: CASSSDTFGVRFQPQHF.

This clonotype was seen only a few times. The chain links TRBV4-3 to TRBJ2-1; TRBD1 is a possible D gene (5 bases). CDR1 LGHNA and CDR2 YSLEER come from the germline V gene. This CDR3 spans 17 amino acids. V was pared by 3 bases and J by 1 base, with 16 bases between. The CDR3 DNA follows: TGCGCCAGCAGCCAGGGCACCGACGGACATTCCTACAATGAGCAGTTCTTC. Residues: CASSQGTDGHSYNEQFF.

In its sample, this clonotype was seen a few times. This chain connects TRBV29-1 to TRBJ1-1; D may be TRBD1 (5 bases). V was cut by 1 base and J by 11 bases, with 11 bases left in between. Germline CDR1 is SQVTM and CDR2 is ANQGSEA. The CDR3 is made up of 11 amino acids. CDR3 sequence (DNA): TGCAGCGTTGAAGCCAGGGCTGGGGCTTTCTTT. It codes for CSVEARAGAFF.

The chain combines TRBV11-2 with TRBJ2-3; D gene ambiguous. The CDR3 totals 16 residues. The V and J ends lost 0 bases and 2 bases respectively, with 12 bases between them. Germline V gives CDR1 SGHAT, CDR2 FQNNGV. The DNA for the CDR3 is TGTGCCAGCAGCTTAGATCTATTCCCCCTCACAGATACGCAGTATTTT. Its protein is CASSLDLFPLTDTQYF.

This clonotype has more than one count but fewer than ten. The J gene is TRBJ2-1, the V gene TRBV15, with TRBD2 matching over 15 bases. The junction had 4 bases not matched to a gene; V was cut back by 0 bases and J by 7 bases. The CDR3 has 17 amino acids. The germline gives CDR1 LNHNV, CDR2 YYDKDF (reference sequence). The CDR3 is CATSRDLGLAGGNEQFF. The CDR3 nucleotides read TGTGCCACCAGCAGAGATCTGGGACTAGCGGGGGGAAATGAGCAGTTCTTC. The full variable domain, with the rest looked up from reference TRBV15 and TRBJ2-1, is DAMVIQNPRYQVTQFGKPVTLSCSQTLNHNVMYWYQQKSSQAPKLLFHYYDKDFNNEADTPDNFQSRRPNTSFCFLDIRSPGLGDTAMYLCATSRDLGLAGGNEQFFGPGTRLTVL.

This clonotype was observed a handful of times. The rearrangement joins TRBV20-1 to TRBJ2-5, with 12 positions matching TRBD2. Germline V gene data show CDR1 as DFQATT and CDR2 as SNEGSKA (reference sequence). The ends lost 7 bases at V and 5 bases at J; junction bases unmatched: 8. This CDR3 is built from 14 residues. This chain's CDR3 is CSVRGLAGDETQYF. The CDR3 region has the DNA TGCAGTGTTCGGGGACTAGCGGGTGATGAGACCCAGTACTTC.

This clonotype was picked up a small number of times. This chain links TRBV4-2 with TRBJ2-5, with D possibly being TRBD1 (5 bases). CDR1 is LGHNA and CDR2 is YNFKEQ in the germline V gene. V lost 1 base to trimming and J lost 3 bases, with 9 bases between them. This CDR3 is built from 14 residues. CDR3 sequence reads: CASSQGQGKETQYF. The CDR3 DNA is TGTGCCAGCAGCCAAGGTCAGGGTAAAGAGACCCAGTACTTC.

This clonotype was observed a handful of times. The rearrangement uses TRBV7-2 and TRBJ2-6; 7 nucleotides line up with TRBD1. The CDR3 has 16 amino acids. Germline loops: CDR1 SGHTA, CDR2 FQGNSA. With 6 bases clipped from V and 0 bases from J, the junction kept 5 bases outside the gene matches. CDR3 sequence (DNA): TGTGCCAGCAGTGGACAGGCCCTCTCTGGGGCCAACGTCCTGACTTTC. It translates to CASSGQALSGANVLTF.

The V gene is TRBV9, the J gene TRBJ2-7, with D unresolved. The CDR3 sequence is 14 residues long. With 0 bases removed from V and 0 bases from J, the gap between germline ends came to 7 bases. Germline loops: CDR1 SGDLS, CDR2 YYNGEE. CDR3 coding DNA: TGTGCCAGCAGCGTAGACAGTCTCTCCTACGAGCAGTACTTC. It encodes CASSVDSLSYEQYF.

This clonotype was picked up a small number of times. V and J are TRBV7-2 and TRBJ2-1, with 9 bases that match TRBD2. This CDR3 region has 16 residues. V was pared by 2 bases and J by 7 bases, with 9 bases of the junction left unmatched. Germline loops: CDR1 SGHTA, CDR2 FQGNSA. CDR3 bases: TGTGCCAGCAGCTTAATCCCGACTAGCGGAATGAATGAGCAGTTCTTC. Amino acid sequence: CASSLIPTSGMNEQFF.

This clonotype appeared a few times. The chain recombines TRBV20-1 with TRBJ2-7; 10 positions match TRBD2. The CDR3 totals 14 residues. V shed 4 bases, J shed 12 bases, and the junction held 15 bases outside the gene matches. Germline CDR1 DFQATT, CDR2 SNEGSKA (reference sequence). The DNA for the CDR3 is TGCAGTGCTATCAATTCCGCTAGCGGGAGTATCCCGTACTTC. Protein sequence: CSAINSASGSIPYF.

The V and J genes are TRBV4-3 and TRBJ1-2; D is possibly TRBD1 (5 bases). Germline CDR1 is LGHNA and CDR2 is YSLEER. This CDR3 region has 14 residues. Trimming cost V 3 bases and J 8 bases, with 16 bases left between them. The CDR3, as DNA: TGCGCCAGCAGCCATCCCGACGGGGCCGGCGGCTACACCTTC. Amino acids: CASSHPDGAGGYTF.

This clonotype was recorded a few times. The genes are TRBV9 and TRBJ2-3; D is unclear. Deletions cut 0 bases from V and 0 bases from J, with 5 bases between. CDR1 and CDR2 (germline): SGDLS, YYNGEE. CDR3 length: 14 amino acids. As DNA, the CDR3 is TGTGCCAGCAGCGTAGCATCTAGCACAGATACGCAGTATTTT. Translated: CASSVASSTDTQYF.

This clonotype appeared a few times. The chain carries TRBV6-2 or TRBV6-3 and TRBJ2-1; no definite D call. CDR1 and CDR2 (germline): MNHEY, SVGEGT. The CDR3 covers 15 residues. Trimming stripped 4 bases from V and 0 bases from J, with 10 bases between. CDR3 loop: CASSSLWGSYNEQFF. The CDR3 nucleotides are TGTGCCAGCAGTTCGTTATGGGGCTCCTACAATGAGCAGTTCTTC.

This clonotype came up a few times. The genes are TRBV12-3 or TRBV12-4 and TRBJ2-1; 12 bases line up with TRBD1. There are 16 residues in the CDR3. Unmatched junction bases numbered 12, after V lost 6 bases and J lost 9 bases. For the CDR3, the DNA is TGTGCCAGCAGAGTAGCCGGGACAGGGGGCTGGGGTGAGCAGTTCTTC. This encodes CASRVAGTGGWGEQFF.

The chain carries TRBV5-1 and TRBJ1-1; D is uncertain. The CDR3 runs 14 residues. Germline V CDR1 and CDR2: SGHRS, YFSETQ. Trimming removed 0 bases from V and 5 bases from J, with 11 bases in between. The CDR3 reads CASSLGAEGTEAFF. The CDR3 DNA follows: TGCGCCAGCAGCTTGGGGGCTGAGGGTACTGAAGCTTTCTTT. The entire variable domain, with the rest obtained from reference TRBV5-1 and TRBJ1-1, is as follows: KAGVTQTPRYLIKTRGQQVTLSCSPISGHRSVSWYQQTPGQGLQFLFEYFSETQRNKGNFPGRFSGRQFSNSRSEMNVSTLELGDSALYLCASSLGAEGTEAFFGQGTRLTVV.

Only a few counts were recorded for this clonotype. The chain is built from TRBV12-3 or TRBV12-4 and TRBJ2-7; D gene uncertain. V lost 3 bases and J lost 6, with 9 bases in between. This CDR3 comprises 12 residues. The chain's CDR3 is CASSFFFGEQYF. The CDR3 DNA is TGTGCCAGCAGTTTCTTTTTCGGCGAGCAGTACTTC.

As for this clonotype: This may come from a read error, since a much larger clone is one base off. The chain employs TRBV10-3 and TRBJ2-7; 8 positions agree with TRBD1. V lost 6 bases to trimming and J lost 2 bases; unmatched junction nucleotides: 6. CDR1 is ENHRY, CDR2 SYGVKD, per germline. The CDR3 sequence is 14 residues long. The CDR3 sequence: CAIRVGQVTYEQYF. CDR3 bases: TGTGCCATCAGAGTGGGACAGGTAACCTACGAGCAGTACTTC.